This T cell receptor beta chain derives from a study of human T cells and chemical hapten exposure. Documented time point: patch test 1, 2 weeks after DPC sensitization. Regarding treatment: therapeutic diphenylcyclopropenone sensitization with weekly scalp DPC. The length of the CDR3 is 15 residues. The germline V gene has CDR1 DFQATT and CDR2 SNEGSKA (reference sequence). Unmatched junction bases numbered 11, after V lost 7 bases and J lost 4 bases. TCRdb independently ran MiXCR on the RACE reads; one entry per CDR3 protein. The data show about 340,000 distinct CDR3 sequences, around 7% seen once. This receptor was obtained from a woman between 18 and 29 years old with alopecia areata. Some clones in this sample may be carry-over from other donors' samples. Sequences were derived from whole blood, sampled in connection with sensitization to the hapten diphenylcyclopropenone (DPC). The chain employs TRBV20-1 and TRBJ2-3; 10 bases are shared with TRBD2. In DNA form, the CDR3 reads TGCAGTGATTCCCAAACTAGCGGGGATCCAGATACGCAGTATTTT. Encoded protein: CSDSQTSGDPDTQYF.